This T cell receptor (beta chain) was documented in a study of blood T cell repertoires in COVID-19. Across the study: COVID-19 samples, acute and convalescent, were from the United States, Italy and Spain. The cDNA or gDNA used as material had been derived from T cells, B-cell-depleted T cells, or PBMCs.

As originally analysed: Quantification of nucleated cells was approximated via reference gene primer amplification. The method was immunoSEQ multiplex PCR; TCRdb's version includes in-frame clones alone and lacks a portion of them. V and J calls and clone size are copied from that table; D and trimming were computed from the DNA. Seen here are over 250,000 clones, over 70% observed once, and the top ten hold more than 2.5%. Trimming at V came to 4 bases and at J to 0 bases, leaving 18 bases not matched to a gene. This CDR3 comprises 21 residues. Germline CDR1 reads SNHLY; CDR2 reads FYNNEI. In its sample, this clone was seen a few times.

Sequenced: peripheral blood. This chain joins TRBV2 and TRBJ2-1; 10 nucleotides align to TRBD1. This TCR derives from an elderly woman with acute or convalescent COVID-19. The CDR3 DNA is TGTGCCAGCAGTGGACAGGGGGCGTCACTAGCGGAACCTAGCTCCTACAATGAGCAGTTCTTC. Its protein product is CASSGQGASLAEPSSYNEQFF. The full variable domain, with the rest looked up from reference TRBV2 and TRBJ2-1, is EPEVTQTPSHQVTQMGQEVILRCVPISNHLYFYWYRQILGQKVEFLVSFYNNEISEKSEIFDDQFSVERPDGSNFTLKIRSTKLEDSAMYFCASSGQGASLAEPSSYNEQFFGPGTRLTVL.